The rows below give T cell receptor beta chains drawn from one sample of a study of fetal regulatory T cell absence and autoimmunity. TCRdb keeps only in-frame clones here, not all; method: immunoSEQ multiplex PCR. The data contain 95,000 to 100,000 clones, around 72% of them singletons. Material for sequencing was pancreas tissue. The receptors originated from a male donor with IPEX syndrome. The CDR3 runs from the conserved cysteine through the conserved F or W. The order of the fields is clone size, V gene, J gene, D gene, CDR3 DNA, CDR3 protein. D genes are given only for firm matches. The size field is filled for only some rows; it gives once, few, many or a size class.

.	TRBV9	TRBJ1-1	.	TGTGCCAGCAGTCCCACAGGACAACAGAACACTGAAGCTTTCTTT	CASSPTGQQNTEAFF
.	TRBV7-2	TRBJ2-5	TRBD2	TGTGCCAGCAGCTTACTAGCGGGGGGTGAAAAGACCCAGTACTTC	CASSLLAGGEKTQYF
.	TRBV10-2	TRBJ1-2	.	TGCGCCAGCAGTGAGTCTGGGGGGGCTAACTATGGCTACACCTTC	CASSESGGANYGYTF
few	TRBV5-4	TRBJ1-6	TRBD1	TGTGCCAGCAGCTTGGCCGGGACAGATAATTCACCCCTCCACTTT	CASSLAGTDNSPLHF
.	TRBV7-9	TRBJ2-7	TRBD2	TGTGCCAGCAGCCGCCGGTTGCTAGCGGGAGAACCTTACGAGCAGTACTTC	CASSRRLLAGEPYEQYF
.	TRBV5-1	TRBJ2-7	TRBD2	TGCGCCAGCAGCGCCCTAGCGGGGGGGCCCAACGAGCAGTACTTC	CASSALAGGPNEQYF
.	TRBV2	TRBJ2-1	TRBD1	TGTGCCGACCGGGACAGGGGCTACAATAAGCAGTTCTTC	CADRDRGYNKQFF
.	TRBV5-1	TRBJ1-5	.	TGCGCCAGCAGCTTGGGGCCACAGGGTAGCAATCAGCCCCAGCATTTT	CASSLGPQGSNQPQHF
.	TRBV6-6	TRBJ2-7	.	TGTGCCAGCGCCCGAGGGCGGGCCTACGAGCAGTACTTC	CASARGRAYEQYF
once	TRBV4-3	TRBJ2-1	.	TGCGCCAGCAGCCCTAACCCCGGCCCCAGACACGGCAATGAGCAGTTCTTC	CASSPNPGPRHGNEQFF
.	TRBV11-2	TRBJ2-7	TRBD2	TGTGCCAGCAGCGGTAGCGGGAGAATGGCCGAGCAGTACTTC	CASSGSGRMAEQYF
.	TRBV4-1	TRBJ2-7	TRBD2	TGCGCCAGCAGCCAAGGCCCTCCACTAGCGGGGGGCACTTACGAGCAGTACTTC	CASSQGPPLAGGTYEQYF
.	TRBV19	TRBJ2-7	TRBD1	TGTGCCAGTAGTGCCGGACAGGGGGTCGGCTACGAGCAGTACTTC	CASSAGQGVGYEQYF
once	TRBV30	TRBJ2-7	TRBD2	TGTGCCTGGAGTGTTTGGACTAGCGCCTACGAGCAGTACTTC	CAWSVWTSAYEQYF
.	TRBV10-3	TRBJ1-5	.	TGTGCCATCGCAGGGGCCTATAGCAATCAGCCCCAGCATTTT	CAIAGAYSNQPQHF
.	TRBV20-1	TRBJ2-1	.	TGCAGTGCTAGGGTTCCGAATGAGCAGTTCTTC	CSARVPNEQFF
few	TRBV23-1	TRBJ2-7	.	TGCGCCAGCAGTCAAGATGGATATTTC	CASSQDGYF
.	TRBV10-3	TRBJ1-1	.	TGTGCCATCAGTGCTTGGTGGAGGAGAACTGAAGCTTTCTTT	CAISAWWRRTEAFF
.	TRBV4-1	TRBJ1-5	.	TGCGCCAGCAGCCAAGAATCGCGGGGGGTCGGTCAGCCCCAGCATTTT	CASSQESRGVGQPQHF
.	TRBV10-2	TRBJ1-1	.	TGCGCCAGCAGTGACCCTTCAGGGGTGAGCACTGAAGCTTTCTTT	CASSDPSGVSTEAFF